This TCR beta chain was observed in a study of blood T cells in healthy people across ages. Study conclusions and caveats: The study regarded diversity estimates from one million T cells as underestimates.

This clonotype was picked up many times. Antigen: not known. A sample-barcoded 5' primer and a J-beta primer mix were used in a second PCR of roughly 7 to 12 cycles. A single record per CDR3 protein comes from TCRdb applying MiXCR to the 5' RACE reads. The sample consists of about 640,000 distinct CDR3 sequences, about 28% of them appearing once. The V gene's germline CDR1 is SQVTM and CDR2 ANQGSEA. The CDR3 runs 16 residues. V lost 6 bases to trimming and J lost 2 bases, with 20 bases between them. The V call is TRBV29-1, the J call TRBJ2-4; D is perhaps TRBD1 or TRBD2 (7 bases each). Sample: blood. The clonotype comes from a woman of 80 years or more in good health. This chain's CDR3 is CSVLGGGGVSKNIQYF. The CDR3 nucleotides read TGCAGCGTCCTAGGGGGCGGGGGCGTTTCCAAAAACATTCAGTACTTC.